The rows below give T cell receptor beta chains drawn from one sample of a study of T cells after posttransplantation cyclophosphamide. Repertoires were generated with immunoSEQ multiplex PCR, while TCRdb's copy carries only in-frame clones and drops some. Here the sample spans under 10,000 clones, 95% to 98% being singletons. Input material: naive CD4+ T cells sorted from PBMCs. These receptors all come from a woman between 55 and 75 years old in good health, CMV-negative, and a related stem cell transplant donor. The CDR3 runs from the conserved cysteine through the conserved F or W. The D gene is left open where the match is weak. Not every row has a clone size; where given, it reads once, few, many or a size class.

cdr3_aa: CASSPGGPGANVLTF; cdr3_nt: TGTGCCAGCTCACCGGGGGGTCCTGGGGCCAACGTCCTGACTTTC; v_call: TRBV18; j_call: TRBJ2-6; d_call: NA; clone_size: NA
cdr3_aa: CASGLGTDLHF; cdr3_nt: TGTGCCAGCGGCTTAGGGACAGATCTCCACTTT; v_call: TRBV7-9; j_call: TRBJ1-6; d_call: TRBD1; clone_size: NA
cdr3_aa: CASSLMTSGRDEQFF; cdr3_nt: TGTGCCAGCAGCCTCATGACTAGCGGGAGGGATGAGCAGTTCTTC; v_call: TRBV7-8; j_call: TRBJ2-1; d_call: TRBD2; clone_size: NA
cdr3_aa: CASSLGGQNTGELFF; cdr3_nt: TGTGCCAGCAGCTTAGGCGGGCAGAACACCGGGGAGCTGTTTTTT; v_call: TRBV7-7; j_call: TRBJ2-2; d_call: NA; clone_size: once
cdr3_aa: CASSLSGRNNEQFF; cdr3_nt: TGTGCCAGCAGCTTATCTGGCAGAAACAATGAGCAGTTCTTC; v_call: TRBV7-8; j_call: TRBJ2-1; d_call: NA; clone_size: NA
cdr3_aa: CASSVVGEGTGELFF; cdr3_nt: TGTGCCAGCAGCGTAGTCGGCGAGGGCACCGGGGAGCTGTTTTTT; v_call: TRBV9; j_call: TRBJ2-2; d_call: NA; clone_size: NA
cdr3_aa: CASSQDSGQADTEAFF; cdr3_nt: TGTGCCAGCAGCCAAGATTCAGGACAGGCTGACACTGAAGCTTTCTTT; v_call: TRBV4-2; j_call: TRBJ1-1; d_call: TRBD1; clone_size: NA
cdr3_aa: CASSTGGVGELFF; cdr3_nt: TGTGCCAGCAGTACAGGGGGGGTCGGGGAGCTGTTTTTT; v_call: TRBV28; j_call: TRBJ2-2; d_call: NA; clone_size: once
cdr3_aa: CASSQTANTEAFF; cdr3_nt: TGTGCCAGCAGTCAGACAGCCAACACTGAAGCTTTCTTT; v_call: TRBV6-6; j_call: TRBJ1-1; d_call: NA; clone_size: NA
cdr3_aa: CASTGRAAGELFF; cdr3_nt: TGTGCCAGCACTGGGAGGGCGGCCGGGGAGCTGTTTTTT; v_call: TRBV6-5; j_call: TRBJ2-2; d_call: TRBD2; clone_size: NA
cdr3_aa: CASSLGAGVPYNEQFF; cdr3_nt: TGTGCCAGCAGCTTGGGCGCAGGGGTACCCTACAATGAGCAGTTCTTC; v_call: TRBV5-8; j_call: TRBJ2-1; d_call: NA; clone_size: NA
cdr3_aa: CASSLGLVLPETQYF; cdr3_nt: TGTGCCAGCAGCCTAGGACTAGTCCTACCAGAGACCCAGTACTTC; v_call: TRBV7-9; j_call: TRBJ2-5; d_call: TRBD2; clone_size: NA
cdr3_aa: CASTPGTGRDEQYF; cdr3_nt: TGCGCTAGCACCCCCGGGACAGGGAGAGACGAGCAGTACTTC; v_call: TRBV5-1; j_call: TRBJ2-7; d_call: TRBD1; clone_size: NA
cdr3_aa: CASSLEGLGEDTQYF; cdr3_nt: TGTGCCAGCAGCTTGGAGGGGCTTGGCGAAGATACGCAGTATTTT; v_call: TRBV5-4; j_call: TRBJ2-3; d_call: NA; clone_size: NA
cdr3_aa: CASSGGQIIYNSPLHF; cdr3_nt: TGTGCCAGCAGCGGCGGACAGATCATCTATAATTCACCCCTCCACTTT; v_call: TRBV5-6; j_call: TRBJ1-6; d_call: NA; clone_size: NA
cdr3_aa: CASSWGQSNTEAFF; cdr3_nt: TGCGCCAGCAGCTGGGGGCAGTCCAACACTGAAGCTTTCTTT; v_call: TRBV5-1; j_call: TRBJ1-1; d_call: NA; clone_size: NA
cdr3_aa: CASSALTQGNTIYF; cdr3_nt: TGTGCCAGCAGCGCCCTTACTCAGGGGAACACCATATATTTT; v_call: TRBV9; j_call: TRBJ1-3; d_call: NA; clone_size: NA
cdr3_aa: CASSLGLAGDYEQYF; cdr3_nt: TGCGCCAGCAGCCTAGGGCTAGCGGGAGACTACGAGCAGTACTTC; v_call: TRBV5-1; j_call: TRBJ2-7; d_call: TRBD2; clone_size: NA
cdr3_aa: CASSAVSSSYNEQFF; cdr3_nt: TGTGCCAGCAGCGCTGTTTCCAGCTCCTACAATGAGCAGTTCTTC; v_call: TRBV5-4; j_call: TRBJ2-1; d_call: NA; clone_size: NA
cdr3_aa: CASVTSQGMNTEAFF; cdr3_nt: TGTGCCAGCGTTACCTCGCAGGGAATGAACACTGAAGCTTTCTTT; v_call: TRBV6-6; j_call: TRBJ1-1; d_call: NA; clone_size: NA
cdr3_aa: CASSLGLAGDGYNEQFF; cdr3_nt: TGTGCCAGCAGTTTAGGCCTAGCGGGAGATGGCTACAATGAGCAGTTCTTC; v_call: TRBV27; j_call: TRBJ2-1; d_call: TRBD2; clone_size: NA
cdr3_aa: CASSPLGQDNSPLHF; cdr3_nt: TGTGCCAGCTCACCCCTGGGACAGGATAATTCACCCCTCCACTTT; v_call: TRBV18; j_call: TRBJ1-6; d_call: TRBD1; clone_size: NA
cdr3_aa: CASSLDFTSTDTQYF; cdr3_nt: TGTGCCAGCAGCCTGGACTTCACTAGCACAGATACGCAGTATTTT; v_call: TRBV5-4; j_call: TRBJ2-3; d_call: NA; clone_size: NA
cdr3_aa: CASSADRGWVEKLFF; cdr3_nt: TGTGCCAGCAGCGCGGACAGGGGGTGGGTTGAAAAACTGTTTTTT; v_call: TRBV7-9; j_call: TRBJ1-4; d_call: TRBD1; clone_size: NA
cdr3_aa: CACGGGGFEKLFF; cdr3_nt: TGTGCCTGCGGAGGGGGGGGCTTTGAAAAACTGTTTTTT; v_call: TRBV6-6; j_call: TRBJ1-4; d_call: NA; clone_size: NA
cdr3_aa: CASSGGTSPLHF; cdr3_nt: TGTGCCAGCAGTGGAGGGACATCACCCCTCCACTTT; v_call: TRBV6-1; j_call: TRBJ1-6; d_call: NA; clone_size: once
cdr3_aa: CASSVAGSSNEQFF; cdr3_nt: TGTGCCAGCAGCGTAGCGGGTAGCTCGAATGAGCAGTTCTTC; v_call: TRBV9; j_call: TRBJ2-1; d_call: NA; clone_size: NA
cdr3_aa: CASSRGTVTTNEKLFF; cdr3_nt: TGCGCCAGCAGCCGGGGGACCGTTACAACTAATGAAAAACTGTTTTTT; v_call: TRBV5-1; j_call: TRBJ1-4; d_call: NA; clone_size: NA
cdr3_aa: CASSLQGVNTEAFF; cdr3_nt: TGTGCCAGCAGCTTGCAAGGGGTAAACACTGAAGCTTTCTTT; v_call: TRBV5-6; j_call: TRBJ1-1; d_call: NA; clone_size: NA
cdr3_aa: CASSLKVGRTDTQYF; cdr3_nt: TGTGCCAGCAGCCTAAAGGTAGGGAGGACAGATACGCAGTATTTT; v_call: TRBV7-8; j_call: TRBJ2-3; d_call: NA; clone_size: NA
cdr3_aa: CASNLQTGVGNQPQHF; cdr3_nt: TGTGCCAGTAACCTTCAAACAGGGGTCGGCAATCAGCCCCAGCATTTT; v_call: TRBV19; j_call: TRBJ1-5; d_call: TRBD1; clone_size: NA
cdr3_aa: CASSWTLNSPLHF; cdr3_nt: TGCGCCAGCAGCTGGACACTTAATTCCCCCCTCCACTTT; v_call: TRBV4-3; j_call: TRBJ1-6; d_call: NA; clone_size: NA
cdr3_aa: CASSFYRARGYTF; cdr3_nt: TGTGCCAGCAGTTTTTACAGGGCTCGAGGCTACACCTTC; v_call: TRBV6-5; j_call: TRBJ1-2; d_call: NA; clone_size: once
cdr3_aa: CASSIQGAVGNQPQHF; cdr3_nt: TGTGCCAGTAGTATACAGGGGGCTGTTGGCAATCAGCCCCAGCATTTT; v_call: TRBV19; j_call: TRBJ1-5; d_call: TRBD1; clone_size: NA
cdr3_aa: CASSAGQGARSYNEQFF; cdr3_nt: TGCGCCAGCAGCGCGGGACAGGGGGCGAGATCCTACAATGAGCAGTTCTTC; v_call: TRBV5-1; j_call: TRBJ2-1; d_call: TRBD1; clone_size: NA
cdr3_aa: CSVEDGRRVDGYTF; cdr3_nt: TGCAGCGTTGAAGATGGGCGCAGGGTGGATGGCTACACCTTC; v_call: TRBV29-1; j_call: TRBJ1-2; d_call: NA; clone_size: NA
cdr3_aa: CASSLARGPQPGELFF; cdr3_nt: TGCGCCAGCAGCTTGGCCAGGGGGCCACAACCCGGGGAGCTGTTTTTT; v_call: TRBV5-1; j_call: TRBJ2-2; d_call: TRBD1; clone_size: NA
cdr3_aa: CASSPLTSGRVNEQFF; cdr3_nt: TGCGCCAGCAGCCCGTTGACTAGCGGGAGGGTCAATGAGCAGTTCTTC; v_call: TRBV5-1; j_call: TRBJ2-1; d_call: TRBD2; clone_size: NA
cdr3_aa: CASTRMEQETQYF; cdr3_nt: TGTGCCAGCACCAGAATGGAGCAAGAGACCCAGTACTTC; v_call: TRBV2; j_call: TRBJ2-5; d_call: NA; clone_size: NA
cdr3_aa: CASTMRWTNTEAFF; cdr3_nt: TGTGCCAGCACGATGAGGTGGACAAACACTGAAGCTTTCTTT; v_call: TRBV27; j_call: TRBJ1-1; d_call: NA; clone_size: NA
cdr3_aa: CASSLGGVETQYF; cdr3_nt: TGTGCCAGCAGCTTAGGGGGAGTAGAGACCCAGTACTTC; v_call: TRBV7-9; j_call: TRBJ2-5; d_call: NA; clone_size: NA
cdr3_aa: CASSRRRGSNEQFF; cdr3_nt: TGTGCCAGCAGCCGCCGCAGGGGCTCCAATGAGCAGTTCTTC; v_call: TRBV6-5; j_call: TRBJ2-1; d_call: NA; clone_size: NA
cdr3_aa: CASSLAGGEQFF; cdr3_nt: TGTGCCAGCAGCTTAGCGGGAGGTGAGCAGTTCTTC; v_call: TRBV5-4; j_call: TRBJ2-1; d_call: TRBD2; clone_size: NA
cdr3_aa: CASSIGGLYEQYF; cdr3_nt: TGTGCCAGTAGTATAGGTGGGCTCTACGAGCAGTACTTC; v_call: TRBV19; j_call: TRBJ2-7; d_call: NA; clone_size: NA
cdr3_aa: CASSLRGRNLYSNQPQHF; cdr3_nt: TGTGCCAGCAGTTTGAGGGGGCGAAACTTATATAGCAATCAGCCCCAGCATTTT; v_call: TRBV27; j_call: TRBJ1-5; d_call: TRBD1; clone_size: NA